This T cell receptor (beta chain) was recorded in a study of Ad26.COV2.S vaccination and SARS-CoV-2 variants. Study-level results: Researchers cautioned that TCR breadth and depth analyses may have underestimated total T cell responses.

Concerning this clone itself: Its cognate antigen is unknown.

Here immunoSEQ multiplex PCR was the method, and the copy in TCRdb shows in-frame clones only, minus some. The data hold nearly 400,000 clones, with 75% to 90% observed a single time. The treatment was: around 19 received Ad26.COV2.S at low or high dose, single or two shots; 5 received placebo; per-sample allocation not given. Samples were taken on day 63 after the first vaccine or placebo injection. The receptor was derived from a person between 18 and 59 years old who received the Ad26.COV2.S COVID-19 vaccine or a placebo. The material was peripheral blood, obtained in a trial of Ad26.COV2.S vaccine versus placebo.

The CDR3 DNA reads TGTGCCAGAAGCTTGGCGCTGAACACTGAAGCTTTCTTT. Its translation is CARSLALNTEAFF. The V gene is TRBV5-3, the J gene TRBJ1-1, with D unclear. TRBV5-3 is reported as an ORF; its role is uncertain. V lost 0 bases and J lost 0, with 3 bases in between. The CDR3 spans 13 residues.